This TCR beta chain was documented in a study of cytomegalovirus exposure and HLA in healthy donors. Points from the study as a whole: In an earlier analysis, about 87% or about 30%: the productive usage of most TCR beta V segments.

As to this clone: No antigen is known for it.

The CDR3 extends over 12 amino acids. CDR1 and CDR2 (germline): MGHRA, YSYEKL. V lost 5 bases to trimming and J lost 6 bases, with 11 bases between them. Primers for the PCR totalled 60 Vbeta and 13 Jbeta. This table comes from immunoSEQ multiplex PCR, and its TCRdb copy is limited to in-frame clones, with some not included. Of 85,000 to 100,000 clones in the sample, around 79% are singletons; the top ten hold 4.9%. V usage is TRBV4-1 and J usage is TRBJ2-7; D is undetermined. The TCR was taken from a woman between 35 and 50 years old in good health and CMV-seronegative. Sequencing was carried out using PBMCs. CDR3 residues: CASSGTLSEQYF. DNA for the CDR3: TGCGCCAGCAGCGGCACGTTAAGCGAGCAGTACTTC.